The 9 T cell receptor beta chains below were found in one sample sequenced in a study of T cell responses to AZD1222 COVID-19 vaccine. Libraries were prepared by immunoSEQ multiplex PCR; TCRdb keeps only in-frame clonotypes and omits some of them. The table includes about 130,000 clones, roughly 92% detected once. The sample was peripheral blood, taken on day 0 of AZD1222 vaccination. Source of these receptors: an adult in good health.

V is TRBV6-5 and J is TRBJ2-3; tentatively, D is TRBD1 (6 bases). Germline V gene sequence: CDR1 MNHEY, CDR2 SVGAGI. The ends were cut back, 0 bases at V and 3 bases at J, with 10 bases in the middle. This CDR3 is built from 15 residues. The CDR3 DNA sequence: TGTGCCAGCAGTTACTCCGGACAGTATACAGATACGCAGTATTTT. Encoded protein: CASSYSGQYTDTQYF.

The gene calls are TRBV6-2 or TRBV6-3 and TRBJ1-5; D is ambiguous. CDR1 is MNHEY, CDR2 SVGEGT, per germline. The CDR3 is 13 amino acids. V was shortened by 4 bases and J by 3 bases, with 7 bases between the two germline ends. In nucleotides, the CDR3 is TGTGCCAGCAGTTTCCCGTACAATCAGCCCCAGCATTTT. Its translation: CASSFPYNQPQHF.

This chain uses TRBV28 with TRBJ1-6; 8 bases align to TRBD1. The junction had 9 bases not matched to a gene; V was cut back by 8 bases and J by 6 bases. CDR1 is MDHEN, CDR2 SYDVKM, per germline. The CDR3 consists of 15 residues. The CDR3 bases are TGTGCCAGCTTCTCGGGACAGGCGCCTAATTCACCCCTCCACTTT. Translation: CASFSGQAPNSPLHF.

The J gene is TRBJ2-5, the V gene TRBV4-1; TRBD2 matches at 8 bases. V was clipped by 4 bases and J by 5 bases; unmatched bases: 9. This CDR3 is built from 15 residues. From germline, CDR1 is MGHRA and CDR2 YSYEKL. The CDR3: CASSPNREGGETQYF. The CDR3 DNA sequence: TGCGCCAGCAGCCCAAACCGGGAGGGGGGTGAGACCCAGTACTTC.

The chain joins TRBV6-5 to TRBJ2-3, with D possibly being TRBD2 (5 bases). Germline values: CDR1 MNHEY, CDR2 SVGAGI. The CDR3 sequence is 14 residues long. V lost 2 bases and J 0 bases, leaving 6 bases between the germline ends. CDR3 sequence reads: CASSYRESTDTQYF. The CDR3 nucleotides are TGTGCCAGCAGTTACCGGGAAAGCACAGATACGCAGTATTTT.

The V gene is TRBV30, the J gene TRBJ1-3, with D unclear. This CDR3 region has 13 residues. The ends were cut back, 1 base at V and 8 bases at J, with 12 bases in the middle. Germline lookup yields CDR1 GTSNPN and CDR2 SVGIG (reference sequence). The CDR3 DNA reads as TGTGCCTGGAGTGGGGGTATTGGGGACACCATATATTTT. This codes for CAWSGGIGDTIYF. The whole variable domain, remainder taken from reference TRBV30 and TRBJ1-3, is SQTIHQWPATLVQPVGSPLSLECTVEGTSNPNLYWYRQAAGRGLQLLFYSVGIGQISSEVPQNLSASRPQDRQFILSSKKLLLSDSGFYLCAWSGGIGDTIYFGEGSWLTVV.

The rearrangement links TRBV7-2 to TRBJ2-3; D may be TRBD2 (5 bases). Germline V gene lookup returns CDR1 SGHTA and CDR2 FQGNSA. V lost 7 bases to trimming and J lost 0 bases, with 14 bases between them. The length of the CDR3 is 15 residues. The CDR3 DNA reads TGTGCCAGCATCCCTCTAGCAGCTAGCACAGATACGCAGTATTTT. Protein product: CASIPLAASTDTQYF.

The chain joins TRBV6-5 to TRBJ2-7, with 13 positions matching TRBD2. The CDR3 has 15 amino acids. Germline loops: CDR1 MNHEY, CDR2 SVGAGI. V shed 7 bases, J shed 4 bases, and the junction held 7 bases outside the gene matches. The CDR3 DNA is TGTGCCAGCACCCCCGGGACTAGCGGGATATACGAGCAGTACTTC. Translation: CASTPGTSGIYEQYF.

The V gene is TRBV5-1, the J gene TRBJ1-1; 7 bases agree with TRBD1. Germline V gene sequence: CDR1 SGHRS, CDR2 YFSETQ. The CDR3 runs to 14 residues. V lost 4 bases, J lost 2 bases, and 5 bases stayed unmatched. The CDR3 nucleotides read TGCGCCAGCAGCCCGGGGACAGCTAACACTGAAGCTTTCTTT. It translates to CASSPGTANTEAFF.